Following are 27 T cell receptor beta chains from one sample sequenced in a study of control samples from healthy donors and cancer patients. The repertoire was sequenced with immunoSEQ multiplex PCR; TCRdb's copy has only in-frame clones and lacks some. The table shows about 85,000 clones, with over 85% occurring only once. Sequences were obtained from blood. Receptors were obtained from a man aged 45-65 years in good health.

This clone came up once. The rearrangement links TRBV27 to TRBJ2-3; no firm D call. CDR1 and CDR2 (germline): MNHEY, SMNVEV (reference sequence). V gave up 5 bases and J gave up 0 bases, with 3 bases separating them. This CDR3 comprises 12 residues. CDR3 nucleotide sequence: TGTGCCAGCAGTCCCAGCACAGATACGCAGTATTTT. Translated, it gives CASSPSTDTQYF.

The chain recombines TRBV6-6 with TRBJ1-5; D may be TRBD1 (6 bases). The germline gives CDR1 MNHNY, CDR2 SVGAGI (reference sequence). This CDR3 comprises 11 residues. The CDR3 is CAGGSLWPQHF. CDR3 DNA sequence: TGTGCTGGGGGCAGTTTATGGCCCCAGCATTTT.

The V and J genes are TRBV2 and TRBJ1-5; maybe TRBD1 (5 bases). CDR3 length equals 13 residues. Germline V lookup: CDR1 SNHLY, CDR2 FYNNEI. V lost 5 bases and J 7 bases, leaving 12 bases between the germline ends. CDR3 bases: TGTGCCAGCAGTCCTCCGGGGGGACAGCCCCAGCATTTT. Its translation: CASSPPGGQPQHF.

In the case of this clone: The conserved closing phenylalanine or tryptophan is absent in this CDR3, likely reflecting a read error. The limits of the CDR3 on the DNA are not certain, so only TCRdb's listed CDR3 is given. The chain combines TRBV12-5 with TRBJ1-1. The CDR3 numbers 13 amino acids, ends counted. In germline, CDR1 is LGHNT, CDR2 FRNRAP. The CDR3 loop is CASGLRQRGLLRS.

CDR3 sequence (DNA): TGTGCCAGCAGTCCGAGAGGGGGGGCCCGCGAGCAGTACTTC. Translating gives CASSPRGGAREQYF. This rearrangement joins TRBV6-5 to TRBJ2-7; a weak D match, TRBD2 (7 bases). The CDR3 is 14 residues long. V lost 5 bases to trimming and J lost 6 bases, with 17 bases between them. Germline V CDR1 and CDR2: MNHEY, SVGAGI.

This clone has just a few counts. The genes are TRBV30 and TRBJ2-7, with D uncertain. V lost 0 bases and J lost 6, with 9 bases in between. CDR1 and CDR2 (germline): GTSNPN, SVGIG (reference sequence). The CDR3 length is 12 residues. The CDR3 here is CAWSVPGSEQYF. As DNA, the CDR3 is TGTGCCTGGAGTGTACCCGGGTCCGAGCAGTACTTC. The full variable domain, in which reference TRBV30 and TRBJ2-7 provide the parts outside the CDR3, is SQTIHQWPATLVQPVGSPLSLECTVEGTSNPNLYWYRQAAGRGLQLLFYSVGIGQISSEVPQNLSASRPQDRQFILSSKKLLLSDSGFYLCAWSVPGSEQYFGPGTRLTVT.

V usage is TRBV19 and J usage is TRBJ2-3, with 10 bases lining up with TRBD1. CDR3 size: 14 residues. Germline V gene sequence: CDR1 LNHDA, CDR2 SQIVND (reference sequence). Trimming cost V 5 bases and J 4 bases; bases outside gene matches: 3. The CDR3 DNA sequence: TGTGCCAGTAGTGTGGGACAGGGGTCAGATACGCAGTATTTT. Translating it yields CASSVGQGSDTQYF.

The chain combines TRBV19 with TRBJ1-5, with D unclear. CDR3 length equals 15 residues. V shed 1 base and J shed 2 bases, with 9 bases lying between them. CDR1 LNHDA and CDR2 SQIVND come from the germline V gene (reference sequence). The chain's CDR3 is CASSIAVKGNQPQHF. Here the CDR3 DNA reads TGTGCCAGTAGTATAGCAGTTAAGGGCAATCAGCCCCAGCATTTT.

The chain combines TRBV6-5 with TRBJ1-2, with unresolved D. Looked up from germline, CDR1 is MNHEY and CDR2 is SVGAGI. The CDR3 runs 14 residues. Trimming left V 6 bases short and J 0 bases short, with 11 bases between. Here the CDR3 reads CASSPSAANYGYTF. The CDR3 region has the DNA TGTGCCAGCAGCCCGTCCGCAGCTAACTATGGCTACACCTTC.

In its sample, this clone was seen once. V is TRBV19 and J is TRBJ1-5, with D maybe TRBD1 (6 bases). Germline V gives CDR1 LNHDA, CDR2 SQIVND (reference sequence). This CDR3 contains 16 residues. With 0 bases removed from V and 1 base from J, the gap between germline ends came to 10 bases. The CDR3 spells CASSIDQGTSNQPQHF. CDR3 DNA sequence: TGTGCCAGTAGTATAGACCAGGGGACGAGCAATCAGCCCCAGCATTTT.

The chain uses TRBV19 and TRBJ1-2, with TRBD1 identical over 8 bases. The germline CDR1 and CDR2 sequences are LNHDA and SQIVND (reference sequence). The CDR3 extends over 15 amino acids. The junction had 14 bases not matched to a gene; V was cut back by 7 bases and J by 7 bases. The CDR3 sequence is CASNRPFGQGGGYTF. The CDR3 nucleotides read TGTGCCAGTAATCGACCCTTCGGACAGGGTGGTGGCTACACCTTC.

This clone was recorded once. V and J are TRBV9 and TRBJ2-7; D is unresolved. Trimming stripped 0 bases from V and 0 bases from J, with 7 bases between. The V gene's germline CDR1 is SGDLS and CDR2 YYNGEE. The CDR3 spans 14 residues. DNA of the CDR3: TGTGCCAGCAGCGTAGGTGGGCTCTCCTACGAGCAGTACTTC. Its translation: CASSVGGLSYEQYF.

V usage is TRBV9 and J usage is TRBJ1-5, with D tentatively TRBD1 (5 bases). Germline assignment: CDR1 SGDLS and CDR2 YYNGEE. V was cut by 3 bases and J by 6 bases, with 10 bases left in between. This CDR3 has 13 residues. CDR3 coding DNA: TGTGCCAGCAGCGCGGGGGAAGGTCAGCCCCAGCATTTT. Translation gives CASSAGEGQPQHF.

This clone was detected only a few times. The rearrangement joins TRBV14 to TRBJ2-1, with TRBD2 identical over 8 bases. CDR1 is SGHDN and CDR2 is FVKESK in the germline V gene. CDR3 length equals 14 residues. The V gene end was trimmed by 5 bases and the J gene end by 3 bases; junction bases not matched to a gene: 3. CDR3 bases: TGTGCCAGCAGCGAGCGGGGGCTCTACAATGAGCAGTTCTTC. Encoded protein: CASSERGLYNEQFF.

The chain couples TRBV12-5 to TRBJ2-2; 7 positions agree with TRBD1. Unmatched junction bases numbered 4, after V lost 0 bases and J lost 3 bases. The CDR3 extends over 16 amino acids. From germline, CDR1 is LGHNT and CDR2 FRNRAP. The CDR3 spells CASGLVTGDDTGELFF. The CDR3 nucleotides read TGTGCTAGTGGTTTGGTTACAGGGGATGACACCGGGGAGCTGTTTTTT. Based on the CDR3 plus reference TRBV12-5 and TRBJ2-2, the full variable domain is DARVTQTPRHKVTEMGQEVTMRCQPILGHNTVFWYRQTMMQGLELLAYFRNRAPLDDSGMPKDRFSAEMPDATLATLKIQPSEPRDSAVYFCASGLVTGDDTGELFFGEGSRLTVL.

In the case of this clone: Sequence at one end of the junction differs from germline and may be a read error. The CDR3 DNA reads TGTGCTAGCAGCCTGAACTTACTGGGGGAGACCCAGTACTTC. This codes for CASSLNLLGETQYF. The V gene is TRBV7-7, the J gene TRBJ2-5; no reliable D call. The CDR3 is made up of 14 amino acids. Germline-derived CDR1 and CDR2 are SSHAT and FNYEAQ (reference sequence).

The J gene is TRBJ1-1, the V gene TRBV7-9, with D possibly TRBD1 on 6 matching bases. This CDR3 is 14 amino acids long. Trimming removed 1 base at V and 5 bases at J, with 11 bases between. CDR1 and CDR2 (germline): SEHNR, FQNEAQ (reference sequence). CDR3 sequence: CASSLEGGYTEAFF. The DNA of the CDR3 is TGTGCCAGCAGCTTAGAAGGGGGGTATACTGAAGCTTTCTTT.

The rearrangement joins TRBV27 to TRBJ1-2; 8 nucleotides align to TRBD1. This CDR3 is 19 amino acids long. V lost 4 bases, J lost 1 base, and 17 bases stayed unmatched. CDR1 MNHEY and CDR2 SMNVEV come from the germline V gene (reference sequence). Here the CDR3 DNA reads TGTGCCAGCAGTTCATCCGCGGGGACAGGAAAGCTCTTTAACTATGGCTACACCTTC. It yields the protein CASSSSAGTGKLFNYGYTF.

The chain couples TRBV3-1 (or the pseudogene TRBV3-2) to TRBJ2-1; D could derive from TRBD1 or TRBD2 (6 bases each). Germline CDR1 is LGHDT and CDR2 is YNNKEL (reference sequence). Trimming cost V 7 bases and J 5 bases, with 18 bases left between them. CDR3 length: 15 amino acids. The CDR3 DNA reads TGTGCCAGCAACGACTGGGGGGCCACTGACAATGAGCAGTTCTTC. It specifies CASNDWGATDNEQFF.

The chain uses TRBV5-5 and TRBJ2-7, with 14 bases that match TRBD2. The CDR3 runs 15 residues. Germline V gene lookup returns CDR1 SGHKS and CDR2 YYEKEE (reference sequence). J gave up 4 bases and V 3 bases, and 3 bases lay outside the gene matches. The CDR3 region has the DNA TGTGCCAGCAGCTCCGGACTAGCGGGGGGATACGAGCAGTACTTC. The encoded protein is CASSSGLAGGYEQYF.

The gene calls are TRBV5-1 and TRBJ2-5; D is tentatively TRBD1 or TRBD2 (5 bases each). With 7 bases removed from V and 4 bases from J, the gap between germline ends came to 17 bases. CDR3 length: 14 amino acids. In germline, CDR1 is SGHRS, CDR2 YFSETQ. The CDR3 spells CASGRGGVRETQYF. For the CDR3, the DNA is TGCGCCAGCGGTCGTGGGGGAGTCCGAGAGACCCAGTACTTC. Full variable domain (missing parts from reference TRBV5-1 and TRBJ2-5): KAGVTQTPRYLIKTRGQQVTLSCSPISGHRSVSWYQQTPGQGLQFLFEYFSETQRNKGNFPGRFSGRQFSNSRSEMNVSTLELGDSALYLCASGRGGVRETQYFGPGTRLLVL.

Only one count was recorded for this clone. The junction departs from the called germline gene at one end, perhaps through a read error. The same CDR3 can be traced to other DNA sequences in this sample. The chain employs TRBV7-9 and TRBJ2-7; a weak D match, TRBD2 (6 bases). The germline CDR1 and CDR2 sequences are SEHNR and FQNEAQ (reference sequence). This CDR3 has 13 amino acids. CDR3 loop: CASSWDSGDEQYF. The CDR3, as DNA: TGTGCTAGCAGTTGGGACTCCGGGGACGAGCAGTACTTC.

This chain joins TRBV2 and TRBJ2-2; the D gene could be TRBD1 or TRBD2 (6 bases each). Trimming stripped 5 bases from V and 1 base from J, with 11 bases between. CDR3 length: 15 residues. Germline V lookup: CDR1 SNHLY, CDR2 FYNNEI. The CDR3 DNA reads TGTGCCAGCAGTTTACAGGGACTGAACACCGGGGAGCTGTTTTTT. It is translated as CASSLQGLNTGELFF.

The chain carries TRBV6-5 and TRBJ2-1; weak D call: TRBD2 (6 bases). Germline V gene data show CDR1 as MNHEY and CDR2 as SVGAGI. The CDR3 is made up of 12 amino acids. V dropped 6 bases and J dropped 8 bases, with 11 bases sitting between them. The CDR3 loop reads CASRAGSHEQFF. Written as DNA, the CDR3 is TGTGCCAGCAGAGCGGGTTCCCATGAGCAGTTCTTC.

The chain joins TRBV30 to TRBJ1-2; a weak D match, TRBD1 (5 bases). CDR3 length: 11 residues. The V and J ends lost 5 bases and 7 bases respectively, with 11 bases between them. The germline V gene has CDR1 GTSNPN and CDR2 SVGIG (reference sequence). The CDR3 sequence is CAWGQGRGYTF. In DNA, the CDR3 is TGTGCCTGGGGTCAGGGCCGTGGCTACACCTTC.

The chain is built from TRBV7-9 and TRBJ2-7; tentatively, D is TRBD1 (6 bases). The V end was cut by 2 bases, the J end by 5 bases, with 10 bases between. This CDR3 comprises 13 residues. CDR1 is SEHNR, CDR2 FQNEAQ, per germline (reference sequence). The CDR3 DNA follows: TGTGCCAGCAGCTTAAGACAGGAAAACGAGCAGTACTTC. It specifies CASSLRQENEQYF.

The chain has TRBV5-4 and TRBJ1-2; D not resolved. From germline, CDR1 is SGHNT and CDR2 YYREEE (reference sequence). The V end lost 0 bases, the J end lost 5 bases, and 17 bases lay between the germline ends. CDR3 length equals 16 residues. Written as DNA, the CDR3 is TGTGCCAGCAGCTTGGGGGAGTCAAGCCCAATATATGGCTACACCTTC. Translation: CASSLGESSPIYGYTF.